The present T cell receptor beta chain was sequenced within a study of neurological immune-mediated disorders. Study-wide results and caveats: Across subjects, expanded clones had no CDR3 amino acid sequences in common, pointing to private repertoires in all groups. HTLV-1-associated myelopathy had the most TCR clonal expansion, while multiple sclerosis had the least, a level that fell below healthy controls.

As for the cDNA, it was generated by 5'RACE with 10-nucleotide random UMIs. From the 5' RACE reads, TCRdb called clonotypes with MiXCR, one entry per CDR3 protein. Found here are 50,000 to 70,000 distinct CDR3 sequences, around a tenth of them singletons; the top ten hold less than 8.5%. The CDR3 is 15 residues long. Per germline, CDR1 ENHRY and CDR2 SYGVKD. Trimming pared 3 bases from V and 1 base from J, leaving 9 bases between. This clonotype was recorded at least ten times. The antigen is undetermined. The time point is: longitudinal time-point 1 (baseline). For the unsorted libraries, 2 million PBMCs stored at -80 C served as input.

Sequenced material: PBMCs. V usage is TRBV10-3 and J usage is TRBJ2-2, with D unresolved. The TCR originated in a male donor with HTLV-1-associated myelopathy (HAM/TSP). The CDR3 protein is CAISELPGNTGELFF. The DNA of the CDR3 is TGTGCCATCAGTGAATTGCCAGGGAACACCGGGGAGCTGTTTTTT.